This entry concerns a single TCR beta chain. Its antigen is not identified. Rearranged V-D-J TRB sequences were amplified with a mixed TRB-A/B primer pool. TCRdb fed the multiplex PCR reads into MiXCR, producing one record per CDR3 protein. This sample has about 1,500 distinct CDR3 sequences, with about 23% found just once. This sample was taken from a study of T cell repertoires in aging, cancer and after chemotherapy. Study observations and caveats: Compared with age-matched healthy donors, untreated hematological or solid cancer patients showed higher blood TCR clonality.

V was clipped by 4 bases and J by 7 bases, with 11 bases between them. The CDR3 loop spans 13 amino acids. The germline gives CDR1 MNHEY, CDR2 SMNVEV (reference sequence). Peripheral blood genomic DNA, not sorted cells or RNA, was the template. The TCR sequence derives from a human donor with a solid tumor. The V gene is TRBV27, the J gene TRBJ1-5; unclear D gene. Sequenced: blood. The CDR3, as DNA: TGTGCCAGCAGTTCTTGGGCTGGACAGCCCCAGCATTTT. Translation: CASSSWAGQPQHF.